What follows are 9 T cell receptor beta chains derived from one specimen sequenced in a study of type 1 regulatory T cells. TCRdb passed the reads through MiXCR, listing each CDR3 protein once. Counted here are approximately 19,000 distinct CDR3 sequences, 9.5% to 13% occurring once; the ten biggest clones make up approximately 3%. The specimen sequenced was CD4+ T cells, either the whole sample or a sorted fraction (not recorded which). All receptors derive from a human donor in good health.

This clonotype was observed many times. The gene calls are TRBV5-1 and TRBJ2-2, with a tentative D call TRBD2 (6 bases). V lost 0 bases, J lost 2 bases, and 11 bases lay in between. CDR1 is SGHRS, CDR2 YFSETQ, per germline. This CDR3 region has 16 residues. The CDR3 here is CASSLVIGGNTGELFF. The CDR3 region has the DNA TGCGCCAGCAGCTTGGTCATCGGGGGAAACACCGGGGAGCTGTTTTTT. The variable domain in full, with the rest retrieved from reference TRBV5-1 and TRBJ2-2, is KAGVTQTPRYLIKTRGQQVTLSCSPISGHRSVSWYQQTPGQGLQFLFEYFSETQRNKGNFPGRFSGRQFSNSRSEMNVSTLELGDSALYLCASSLVIGGNTGELFFGEGSRLTVL.

In its sample, this clonotype is medium-sized. The V gene is TRBV6-2 or TRBV6-3, the J gene TRBJ2-4; D might be TRBD1 (5 bases). The germline V and J ends were trimmed by 2 bases and 2 bases, with 10 bases remaining between them. Germline CDR1 and CDR2: MNHEY and SVGEGT. The CDR3 totals 15 residues. Written as DNA, the CDR3 is TGTGCCAGCAGTTACGGTAGGGGATCCAAAAACATTCAGTACTTC. Translating gives CASSYGRGSKNIQYF.

The table lists this clonotype with many counts. The chain recombines TRBV27 with TRBJ2-1; 10 bases fit TRBD1. J was trimmed by 12 bases and V by 5 bases; bases with no gene match: 10. CDR3 length: 14 residues. CDR1 MNHEY and CDR2 SMNVEV come from the germline V gene (reference sequence). CDR3 bases: TGTGCCAGCAGTCCGGGACAGGGGTTCAACGGGCAGTTCTTC. Translated: CASSPGQGFNGQFF.

This clonotype came up a few times. The gene calls are TRBV10-3 and TRBJ1-5, with 8 positions matching TRBD1. The ends lost 8 bases at V and 1 base at J; junction bases unmatched: 16. Germline-derived CDR1 and CDR2 are ENHRY and SYGVKD. This CDR3 is built from 18 residues. The CDR3 DNA reads TGTGCCATCTCCGAAGCTAGACAGGGGAAGACGAGCAATCAGCCCCAGCATTTT. It translates to CAISEARQGKTSNQPQHF.

This clonotype is categorized as medium-sized (0.01 to 0.1%). The chain joins TRBV7-9 to TRBJ2-1; 8 nucleotides agree with TRBD1. With 3 bases clipped from V and 1 base from J, the junction kept 2 bases outside the gene matches. The CDR3 totals 15 residues. Germline values: CDR1 SEHNR, CDR2 FQNEAQ (reference sequence). The CDR3 loop reads CASSLGQESYNEQFF. CDR3 sequence (DNA): TGTGCCAGCAGCTTGGGACAGGAATCCTACAATGAGCAGTTCTTC.

This sequence joins TRBV4-1 and TRBJ2-1; 9 bases match TRBD2. V lost 8 bases, J lost 5 bases, and 19 bases stayed unmatched. CDR1 is MGHRA and CDR2 is YSYEKL in the germline V gene. CDR3 size: 18 residues. CDR3 in DNA: TGCGCCAGCGGAAATCCAAGATCTTTGACTAGCGGAGACAATGAGCAGTTCTTC. Translation: CASGNPRSLTSGDNEQFF.

This clonotype was found many times. This chain joins TRBV20-1 and TRBJ1-3; no clear D gene. There are 13 residues in the CDR3. V lost 3 bases to trimming and J lost 2 bases, with 8 bases between them. CDR1 and CDR2 from the germline V gene are DFQATT and SNEGSKA (reference sequence). The CDR3 loop is CSASGEAGNTIYF. CDR3 DNA: TGCAGTGCTAGCGGGGAAGCTGGAAACACCATATATTTT.

This sequence joins TRBV7-9 and TRBJ1-5; the D gene is possibly TRBD1 (6 bases). With 3 bases removed from V and 6 bases from J, the gap between germline ends came to 12 bases. Germline V gives CDR1 SEHNR, CDR2 FQNEAQ (reference sequence). The CDR3 is 14 residues long. CDR3: CASSFDGGSQPQHF. The CDR3 DNA reads as TGTGCCAGCAGCTTTGATGGGGGCTCTCAGCCCCAGCATTTT.

This clonotype is labeled medium-sized. This chain joins TRBV20-1 and TRBJ2-1; perhaps TRBD1 as D (5 bases). CDR3 length equals 15 residues. Per the germline V gene, CDR1 is DFQATT and CDR2 is SNEGSKA (reference sequence). The V gene lost 4 bases and the J gene lost 0 bases, with 13 bases spanning the gap. CDR3 in DNA: TGCAGTGCTATAAAAGGGGATCGCTCCTACAATGAGCAGTTCTTC. It yields the protein CSAIKGDRSYNEQFF.